This TCR beta chain was recovered during a study of CXCR3-negative and CXCR3-positive naive CD8 T cells. A CD45RO-CCR7+CD27+CD95- phenotype identified naive CD8+ T cells. General observations from the study: Naive cells positive for CXCR3 carried more hydrophobic TRB CDR3s than CXCR3-negative ones. Diversity proved comparably high across both naive subsets and much lower in memory CD8+ cells. Memory cells showed distinct TRBV-TRBJ patterns, while the two naive subsets matched.

UMI-labeled 5' RACE TRB cDNA libraries were prepared from the cells. TCRdb re-called the 5' RACE reads; one entry per CDR3 protein, DNA not given. The sample totals about 84,000 distinct CDR3 sequences; its top ten clones hold 0.62%. From germline, CDR1 is SGHTA and CDR2 FQGNSA. The length of the CDR3 is 15 residues. Turning to this clonotype: Its antigen is as yet unknown.

The gene calls are TRBV7-2 and TRBJ1-1. This TCR was recovered from a human donor in good health. Some clones in this sample may be carry-over from other donors' samples. Material: naive CXCR3+ CD8+ T cells from blood. As to subset: CD45RO-CCR7+CD27+CD95- naive CD8+ T cells expressing CXCR3 (TNR3+). CDR3 loop: CASSDGPPNGAEAFF. The whole variable domain, filled in from reference TRBV7-2 and TRBJ1-1, reads GAGVSQSPSNKVTEKGKDVELRCDPISGHTALYWYRQSLGQGLEFLIYFQGNSAPDKSGLPSDRFSAERTGGSVSTLTIQRTQQEDSAVYLCASSDGPPNGAEAFFGQGTRLTVV.